The T cell receptor beta chain described here comes from a study of T cell responses to AZD1222 COVID-19 vaccine. General study results and limits: Spike was spanned by vaccine-associated CD4 TCRs, which were dominant at 160-218 and 743-854. Clonal diversity may have been underestimated in mostly white British donors. Researchers took repertoire samples only after the peak T cell response had come.

Germline V gene lookup returns CDR1 SQVTM and CDR2 ANQGSEA. V was cut by 3 bases and J by 2 bases, with 10 bases left in between. There are 13 residues in the CDR3. Regarding this clone: Its antigen is unidentified.

Both about-4-week and about-12-week second-dose recipients were combined. TCRdb's table, derived via immunoSEQ multiplex PCR, lists solely in-frame clones and lacks some. The data show some 140,000 clones, 89% seen once. This chain uses TRBV29-1 with TRBJ2-5; possibly TRBD1 for D (6 bases). The receptor was derived from an adult who received the AZD1222 COVID-19 vaccine. This specimen was peripheral blood, taken 28 days after the second AZD1222 dose. CDR3 DNA sequence: TGCAGCGTTGAGGTGGGGGCTCAAGAGACCCAGTACTTC. Amino acids: CSVEVGAQETQYF.